These 30 T cell receptor beta chains came from one sample sequenced in a study of shared clonotypes between healthy human individuals. Sequenced by immunoSEQ multiplex PCR; TCRdb stores in-frame clones only, minus some. The top ten clones hold roughly 52% of a sample with about 92,000 clones, 60% to 70% of them seen once. Sequenced input: memory CD8+ T cells sorted from blood. Sample subset: CD45RO+ cells pooled with CCR7-negative TemRA cells. Receptors were obtained from a man aged 30-40 years in good health.

The V call is TRBV6-1, the J call TRBJ1-1; a possible D gene is TRBD1 (5 bases). V lost 6 bases, J lost 1 base, and 15 bases lay in between. The length of the CDR3 is 15 residues. Germline CDR1 reads MNHNS; CDR2 reads SASEGT. CDR3 residues: CASRWDGAPNTEAFF. CDR3 in DNA: TGTGCCAGCAGATGGGACGGAGCCCCGAACACTGAAGCTTTCTTT.

This clone came up once. The chain couples TRBV15 to TRBJ2-5; D possibly corresponds to TRBD1 (6 bases). The V gene lost 1 base and the J gene lost 4 bases, with 13 bases spanning the gap. There are 15 residues in the CDR3. The germline gives CDR1 LNHNV, CDR2 YYDKDF (reference sequence). CDR3 nucleotide sequence: TGTGCCACCAGCAGAGGTCCGGACAGCGGAGAGACCCAGTACTTC. It yields the protein CATSRGPDSGETQYF.

The chain links TRBV4-1 to TRBJ2-2, with 7 bases identical to TRBD1. CDR3 length: 17 amino acids. Germline V CDR1 and CDR2: MGHRA, YSYEKL. J lost 2 bases, V lost 0 bases, and 6 bases had no gene match. The CDR3 nucleotides are TGCGCCAGCAGCCAAGAGGTCAGAGGGGGCAACACCGGGGAGCTGTTTTTT. Its translation is CASSQEVRGGNTGELFF.

In its sample, this clone was seen a few times. The V gene is TRBV27, the J gene TRBJ2-7; D possibly uses TRBD1 or TRBD2 (5 bases each). CDR1 is MNHEY and CDR2 is SMNVEV in the germline V gene (reference sequence). The CDR3 spans 14 residues. V dropped 3 bases and J dropped 7 bases, with 16 bases sitting between them. CDR3 sequence (DNA): TGTGCCAGCAGTTTCCGGTGGGGGTTTAATGAGCAGTACTTC. Translating gives CASSFRWGFNEQYF.

The rearrangement uses TRBV7-8 and TRBJ2-7; no definite D call. The germline V and J ends were trimmed by 0 bases and 0 bases, with 6 bases remaining between them. This CDR3 has 14 amino acids. CDR1 SGHVS and CDR2 FQNEAQ come from the germline V gene. The CDR3 loop reads CASSLAESSYEQYF. The CDR3 coding sequence is TGTGCCAGCAGCTTAGCGGAGAGCTCCTACGAGCAGTACTTC.

The V call is TRBV2, the J call TRBJ1-5; possibly TRBD1 for D (6 bases). The CDR3 covers 13 residues. V was pared by 6 bases and J by 0 bases, with 6 bases between. Germline assignment: CDR1 SNHLY and CDR2 FYNNEI. The CDR3 loop reads CASRQGSNQPQHF. Here the CDR3 DNA reads TGTGCCAGCAGACAGGGTAGCAATCAGCCCCAGCATTTT.

The gene calls are TRBV7-8 and TRBJ2-7, with D uncertain. In germline, CDR1 is SGHVS, CDR2 FQNEAQ. Trimming took 1 base from V and 4 from J, leaving 8 bases between them. The CDR3 extends over 13 amino acids. The DNA for the CDR3 is TGTGCCAGCAGCTTAGGAGCGATTTACGAGCAGTACTTC. Protein: CASSLGAIYEQYF.

CDR3 region: CASSPSPLRLDEQYF. The CDR3 coding sequence is TGTGCCAGCAGTCCTTCGCCCCTCCGTCTCGACGAGCAGTACTTC. The J gene is TRBJ2-7, the V gene TRBV28; D gene unclear. Germline lookup yields CDR1 MDHEN and CDR2 SYDVKM. V was trimmed by 5 bases and J by 5 bases, leaving 19 bases between them. The CDR3 is 15 residues long.

The V gene is TRBV2, the J gene TRBJ1-4, with D possibly matching TRBD1 (6 bases). Looked up from germline, CDR1 is SNHLY and CDR2 is FYNNEI. The CDR3 is 14 amino acids. V was shortened by 3 bases and J by 7 bases, with 12 bases between the two germline ends. The CDR3 region is CASSDPRGLEKLFF. Here the CDR3 DNA reads TGTGCCAGCAGTGACCCCAGGGGACTTGAAAAACTGTTTTTT.

The V gene is TRBV5-1, the J gene TRBJ1-2; possible D gene TRBD1, 5 bases. Trimming shortened V by 1 base and J by 4 bases, and 11 bases separated the two germline ends. The CDR3 runs to 14 residues. Looked up from germline, CDR1 is SGHRS and CDR2 is YFSETQ. The CDR3 DNA is TGCGCCAGCAGCTTGTCGGTTGACAGCTATGGCTACACCTTC. The encoded protein is CASSLSVDSYGYTF.

This clone was seen more than once but under ten times. The J gene is TRBJ1-5, the V gene TRBV7-6; D call uncertain. Trimming took off 9 bases at V and 7 bases at J, with 10 bases between the two ends. The CDR3 runs 11 residues. The germline V gene has CDR1 SGHVS and CDR2 FNYEAQ. The CDR3 is CARGSEQPQHF. As DNA, the CDR3 is TGTGCCAGGGGATCGGAACAGCCCCAGCATTTT.

This clone was seen repeatedly, ten times or more. The chain couples TRBV28 to TRBJ1-2, with unresolved D. Germline loops: CDR1 MDHEN, CDR2 SYDVKM. The CDR3 length is 16 residues. V was shortened by 5 bases and J by 2 bases, with 18 bases between the two germline ends. In DNA form, the CDR3 reads TGTGCCAGCAGTCCACTCCTCGTGGAGGCAAACTATGGCTACACCTTC. Amino acid sequence: CASSPLLVEANYGYTF.

This clone was detected only a few times. V gene TRBV2 combines with J gene TRBJ2-7; TRBD1 matches at 7 bases. Germline V lookup: CDR1 SNHLY, CDR2 FYNNEI. The V and J ends lost 5 bases and 0 bases, in that order; junction bases with no gene match: 1. The CDR3 is made up of 13 amino acids. CDR3 nucleotides: TGTGCCAGCAGTTGGGACAGCTCCTACGAGCAGTACTTC. Amino acid sequence: CASSWDSSYEQYF.

The chain employs TRBV11-2 and TRBJ2-7; 9 bases are shared with TRBD2. Looked up from germline, CDR1 is SGHAT and CDR2 is FQNNGV. This CDR3 spans 15 amino acids. Losses at the gene ends were 2 bases for V and 3 bases for J; bases not matched to a gene: 5. The CDR3, as DNA: TGTGCCAGCAGCTTATCCGGGACTAGCCGCTACGAGCAGTACTTC. Translating gives CASSLSGTSRYEQYF.

This clone was observed a handful of times. This chain joins TRBV9 and TRBJ2-5, with a weak D call TRBD2 (5 bases). CDR1 is SGDLS, CDR2 YYNGEE, per germline. With 0 bases removed from V and 3 bases from J, the gap between germline ends came to 9 bases. The CDR3 contains 14 residues. CDR3 protein: CASSVVPGKETQYF. The CDR3 bases are TGTGCCAGCAGCGTAGTGCCGGGAAAAGAGACCCAGTACTTC.

This clone has just one count. This chain links TRBV15 with TRBJ2-5, with 8 bases aligning to TRBD1. CDR1 and CDR2 (germline): LNHNV, YYDKDF (reference sequence). The CDR3 loop spans 14 amino acids. The V segment lost 5 bases and the J segment 1 base; nucleotides outside the gene matches: 3. In DNA, the CDR3 is TGTGCCACCAGCCGGACAGGGCGCCAAGAGACCCAGTACTTC. It specifies CATSRTGRQETQYF.

With respect to this clone: A far larger clone is a single base away, which makes a read error likely. The same CDR3 also results from other DNA sequences found in this sample. The CDR3 sequence: CASSLALQGLNEQFF. The CDR3 DNA follows: TGTGCCAGCAGCTTAGCGCTGCAGGGGCTCAATGAGCAGTTCTTC. The V call is TRBV11-1, the J call TRBJ2-1, with D possibly TRBD1 on 6 matching bases. CDR1 is SGHAT, CDR2 FQDESV, per germline (reference sequence). V was shortened by 0 bases and J by 6 bases, with 12 bases between the two germline ends. This CDR3 is built from 15 residues.

This sequence joins TRBV11-2 and TRBJ2-5, with D possibly matching TRBD1 (6 bases). CDR1 and CDR2 from the germline V gene are SGHAT and FQNNGV. The ends were cut back, 4 bases at V and 4 bases at J, with 13 bases in the middle. The CDR3 spans 14 residues. CDR3 residues: CASSSYRVGETQYF. The CDR3 nucleotides read TGTGCCAGCAGCTCTTACAGGGTCGGAGAGACCCAGTACTTC.

This clone was seen only once. The rearrangement uses TRBV29-1 and TRBJ2-7; D remains unclear. The CDR3 is 13 residues long. Germline V CDR1 and CDR2: SQVTM, ANQGSEA. The V end lost 5 bases, the J end lost 2 bases, and 13 bases lay between the germline ends. The CDR3 region has the DNA TGCAGCGTTCGTTTAGGGTCTACCTACGAGCAGTACTTC. Its protein product is CSVRLGSTYEQYF.

This rearrangement joins TRBV6-1 to TRBJ2-7, with a tentative D call TRBD2 (5 bases). Germline lookup yields CDR1 MNHNS and CDR2 SASEGT. The CDR3 runs to 16 residues. V was trimmed by 5 bases and J by 5 bases, leaving 22 bases between them. DNA of the CDR3: TGTGCCAGCAGTCAAGACCTGAATCCTAGCTACAACGAGCAGTACTTC. This encodes CASSQDLNPSYNEQYF.

The genes are TRBV5-6 and TRBJ2-7; D remains ambiguous. The V gene's germline CDR1 is SGHDT and CDR2 YYEEEE. V gave up 0 bases and J gave up 2 bases, with 24 bases separating them. The CDR3 loop spans 19 amino acids. The DNA of the CDR3 is TGTGCCAGCAGCTTGGTTGGGTGGGTCCCCATCCTACCTACCTACGAGCAGTACTTC. It translates to CASSLVGWVPILPTYEQYF.

Only a few counts were recorded for this clone. The chain uses TRBV29-1 and TRBJ1-2; 8 positions agree with TRBD1. V lost 1 base, J lost 7 bases, and 5 bases stayed unmatched. Germline V gene sequence: CDR1 SQVTM, CDR2 ANQGSEA. The CDR3 length is 13 residues. For the CDR3, the DNA is TGCAGCGTTGAAGTACAGGGGGTAGGTGGCTACACCTTC. Translating it yields CSVEVQGVGGYTF.

This chain joins TRBV27 and TRBJ2-7; D is ambiguous. Germline CDR1 MNHEY, CDR2 SMNVEV (reference sequence). The CDR3 is 12 amino acids. Trimming left V 5 bases short and J 7 bases short, with 12 bases between. The CDR3 loop reads CASSPWTGEQYF. In nucleotides, the CDR3 is TGTGCCAGCAGTCCTTGGACCGGGGAGCAGTACTTC.

This clone appeared many times. CDR3 sequence reads: CASSFGTGANVLTF. CDR3 DNA: TGTGCCAGCAGCTTTGGCACTGGGGCCAACGTCCTGACTTTC. The chain links TRBV7-9 to TRBJ2-6; D gene unclear. This CDR3 region has 14 residues. V dropped 3 bases and J dropped 2 bases, with 5 bases sitting between them. Germline V gives CDR1 SEHNR, CDR2 FQNEAQ (reference sequence).

Details on this clone: Within the sample, other DNA sequences also encode this same CDR3. This sequence joins TRBV2 and TRBJ2-5; D is ambiguous. Germline-derived CDR1 and CDR2 are SNHLY and FYNNEI. V lost 8 bases and J 4 bases, leaving 8 bases between the germline ends. The CDR3 runs to 11 residues. The CDR3 here is CASDRRETQYF. CDR3 in DNA: TGTGCCAGCGATCGTCGAGAGACCCAGTACTTC.

This clone was counted between two and nine times. The chain couples TRBV29-1 to TRBJ2-1, with D perhaps matching TRBD1 (6 bases). Trimming shortened V by 0 bases and J by 5 bases, and 14 bases separated the two germline ends. CDR3 length: 15 amino acids. Germline CDR1 is SQVTM and CDR2 is ANQGSEA. CDR3 region: CSVEDSGHEDNEQFF. The CDR3 DNA reads TGCAGCGTTGAAGACTCGGGACATGAAGACAATGAGCAGTTCTTC.

This clone showed up just a few times. V and J are TRBV10-3 and TRBJ2-1; D gene ambiguous. This CDR3 is 15 amino acids long. Germline CDR1 is ENHRY and CDR2 is SYGVKD. V lost 2 bases and J 4 bases, leaving 12 bases between the germline ends. CDR3 bases: TGTGCCATCAGTGAGCAGGCAGAGTTTTACAATGAGCAGTTCTTC. It yields the protein CAISEQAEFYNEQFF.

This clone has just one count. The V call is TRBV19, the J call TRBJ2-1; 10 bases line up with TRBD2. Germline CDR1 LNHDA, CDR2 SQIVND (reference sequence). The CDR3 covers 18 residues. The V gene end was trimmed by 3 bases and the J gene end by 0 bases; junction bases not matched to a gene: 8. DNA of the CDR3: TGTGCCAGTAGTATCTCGGGACTAGCGTACAGCTCCTACAATGAGCAGTTCTTC. Translated, it gives CASSISGLAYSSYNEQFF.

This clone was seen only once. V gene TRBV11-2 combines with J gene TRBJ2-1; D gene unclear. Germline V gives CDR1 SGHAT, CDR2 FQNNGV. CDR3 length: 15 amino acids. Trimming shortened V by 2 bases and J by 1 base, and 9 bases separated the two germline ends. The CDR3 region is CASSLSLGSYNEQFF. The CDR3 DNA follows: TGTGCCAGCAGCTTATCTCTGGGGTCCTACAATGAGCAGTTCTTC. The whole variable domain, remainder taken from reference TRBV11-2 and TRBJ2-1, is EAGVAQSPRYKIIEKRQSVAFWCNPISGHATLYWYQQILGQGPKLLIQFQNNGVVDDSQLPKDRFSAERLKGVDSTLKIQPAKLEDSAVYLCASSLSLGSYNEQFFGPGTRLTVL.

This clone is medium-sized by share. V and J are TRBV14 and TRBJ2-7, with a tentative D call TRBD1 (5 bases). There are 14 residues in the CDR3. Deletions cut 2 bases from V and 3 bases from J, with 11 bases between. Looked up from germline, CDR1 is SGHDN and CDR2 is FVKESK. CDR3 nucleotide sequence: TGTGCCAGCAGCCAACCCGACAGACACTACGAGCAGTACTTC. It specifies CASSQPDRHYEQYF.